Listed below are T cell receptor beta chains from one sample, sequenced in a study of T cells in Graves' hyperthyroidism and ophthalmopathy. TCRdb used MiXCR to reprocess the multiplex PCR reads, holding one entry per CDR3 protein. The sample carries about 840,000 distinct CDR3 sequences, over 35% recorded once. The sample consisted of blood. These receptor sequences come from a man aged 18-30 years with Graves' hyperthyroidism. The CDR3 runs from the conserved cysteine through the conserved F or W. A D gene is named only where the DNA matches it firmly. The size field is filled for only some rows; it gives once, few, many or a size class.

CDR3 DNA: TGTGCCAGCATACAGGATCTCTACGAGCAGTACTTC
CDR3 protein: CASIQDLYEQYF
J gene: TRBJ2-7
D gene: -
clone size: -
CDR3 length: 12
V gene: TRBV2

CDR3 DNA: TGTGCCACCAGCAGAGCAAACAGGGGAACCGGGGAGCTGTTTTTT
CDR3 protein: CATSRANRGTGELFF
J gene: TRBJ2-2
D gene: TRBD1
clone size: -
CDR3 length: 15
V gene: TRBV15

CDR3 DNA: TGTGCCAGCAGCCCACTCCAGGGGGCACGGGGCTACACCTTC
CDR3 protein: CASSPLQGARGYTF
J gene: TRBJ1-2
D gene: TRBD1
clone size: -
CDR3 length: 14
V gene: TRBV9

CDR3 DNA: TGCAGTGCTGGCCGGGACAGGGGAACTTACGAGCAGTACTTC
CDR3 protein: CSAGRDRGTYEQYF
J gene: TRBJ2-7
D gene: TRBD1
clone size: -
CDR3 length: 14
V gene: TRBV20-1

CDR3 DNA: TGTGCCAGCAGCTTATGGCCAGGGGCCTACGAGCAGTACTTC
CDR3 protein: CASSLWPGAYEQYF
J gene: TRBJ2-7
D gene: -
clone size: -
CDR3 length: 14
V gene: TRBV7-8

CDR3 DNA: TGCAGTGCTAGGGGACTAGCGAACACCGGGGAGCTGTTTTTT
CDR3 protein: CSARGLANTGELFF
J gene: TRBJ2-2
D gene: TRBD2
clone size: many
CDR3 length: 14
V gene: TRBV20-1

CDR3 DNA: TGTGCCAGCAGTGTTAGAGTAATTGGCGAGGGCTTGAACACTGAAGCTTTCTTT
CDR3 protein: CASSVRVIGEGLNTEAFF
J gene: TRBJ1-1
D gene: -
clone size: once
CDR3 length: 18
V gene: TRBV2

CDR3 DNA: TGTGCCAGCAGCTTAGAGGGCCGGAACACCATATATTTT
CDR3 protein: CASSLEGRNTIYF
J gene: TRBJ1-3
D gene: -
clone size: few
CDR3 length: 13
V gene: TRBV7-9

CDR3 DNA: TGCGTCAGCAGCCAACCCCCGGGGGGGGAGCAGTACTTC
CDR3 protein: CVSSQPPGGEQYF
J gene: TRBJ2-7
D gene: TRBD2
clone size: -
CDR3 length: 13
V gene: TRBV4-1

CDR3 DNA: TGTGCCAGCAGCCAACGTGGGTGGGGGCAGTTCTTC
CDR3 protein: CASSQRGWGQFF
J gene: TRBJ2-1
D gene: -
clone size: -
CDR3 length: 12
V gene: TRBV7-9

CDR3 DNA: TGTGCCAGCAGGGTCGCCGATAGTAGCAATCAGCCCCAGCATTTT
CDR3 protein: CASRVADSSNQPQHF
J gene: TRBJ1-5
D gene: -
clone size: few
CDR3 length: 15
V gene: TRBV9

CDR3 DNA: TGTGCCAGCAGCTTAGTACAGTCGAATAATTCACCCCTCCACTTT
CDR3 protein: CASSLVQSNNSPLHF
J gene: TRBJ1-6
D gene: -
clone size: -
CDR3 length: 15
V gene: TRBV7-2

CDR3 DNA: TGTGCCAGCAGCCCTCGGGCGATGAACACTGAAGCTTTCTTT
CDR3 protein: CASSPRAMNTEAFF
J gene: TRBJ1-1
D gene: -
clone size: many
CDR3 length: 14
V gene: TRBV12-3/TRBV12-4

CDR3 DNA: TGTGCCAGTGGGGGGACTAGCGAGGAAGAGACCCAGTACTTC
CDR3 protein: CASGGTSEEETQYF
J gene: TRBJ2-5
D gene: TRBD2
clone size: many
CDR3 length: 14
V gene: TRBV19

CDR3 DNA: TGTGCCAGCAGACCACCGGGACTAGCGGGGTATTCGAACACCGGGGAGCTGTTTTTT
CDR3 protein: CASRPPGLAGYSNTGELFF
J gene: TRBJ2-2
D gene: TRBD2
clone size: few
CDR3 length: 19
V gene: TRBV7-9

CDR3 DNA: TGCAGTGCTGAGGCAGGACGCTATGGCTACACCTTC
CDR3 protein: CSAEAGRYGYTF
J gene: TRBJ1-2
D gene: -
clone size: many
CDR3 length: 12
V gene: TRBV20-1

CDR3 DNA: TGTGCCAGCAGCGCTGGGGACGGGTACGGGCAGTACTTC
CDR3 protein: CASSAGDGYGQYF
J gene: TRBJ2-7
D gene: -
clone size: -
CDR3 length: 13
V gene: TRBV9

CDR3 DNA: TGTGCCAGCAGCCAAGATGACTCCTTAGGGGCCAAGACCCAGTACTTC
CDR3 protein: CASSQDDSLGAKTQYF
J gene: TRBJ2-5
D gene: -
clone size: few
CDR3 length: 16
V gene: TRBV4-2

CDR3 DNA: TGTGCCAGCAGCTTAGTGGGAGACACCGGGGAGCAGTACTTC
CDR3 protein: CASSLVGDTGEQYF
J gene: TRBJ2-7
D gene: -
clone size: -
CDR3 length: 14
V gene: TRBV7-6

CDR3 DNA: TGTGCCAGCAGCAGGGTTAATAGCTACACCTTC
CDR3 protein: CASSRVNSYTF
J gene: TRBJ1-2
D gene: -
clone size: many
CDR3 length: 11
V gene: TRBV7-9